The rows below give T cell receptor beta chains drawn from one sample of a study of control samples from healthy donors and cancer patients. Clones were read by immunoSEQ multiplex PCR, and TCRdb kept only the in-frame ones, dropping some. The sample holds 120,000 or so clones, 88% seen once. Sequenced input: PBMCs. The receptors were gathered from a woman in her sixties with lung cancer. CDR3s include the opening cysteine and the closing phenylalanine or tryptophan. D genes are given only for firm matches. Not all rows give a size; the values are once, few, many and, for expanded clones, a class.

TRBJ2-2	-	-	TRBV6-4	TGTGCCAGCAGTGAAGGGGGTTACGGGGAGCTGTTTTTT	CASSEGGYGELFF
TRBJ2-7	-	-	TRBV30	TGTGCCTGGAGGCGGGGACAGATAAACTACGAGCAGTACTTC	CAWRRGQINYEQYF
TRBJ2-7	once	TRBD1	TRBV7-2	TGTGCCAGCAGCGCCGGGACAGGGGTCTCATTCATCTACGAGCAGTACTTC	CASSAGTGVSFIYEQYF
TRBJ2-3	-	TRBD2	TRBV3-1/TRBV3-2	TGTGCCAGCAGCCAATTAGCGGGGGCCACAGATACGCAGTATTTT	CASSQLAGATDTQYF
TRBJ1-5	-	-	TRBV4-1	TGCGCCAGCAGCCAAGGGGCGGGATACAGCAATCAGCCCCAGCATTTT	CASSQGAGYSNQPQHF
TRBJ2-2	-	-	TRBV10-3	TGTGCCATAGGGCGCTGGCAGGGAGACACCGGGGAGCTGTTTTTT	CAIGRWQGDTGELFF
TRBJ2-2	-	-	TRBV5-1	TGCGCCAGCAGCTCGGGGGAGAACACCGGGGAGCTGTTTTTT	CASSSGENTGELFF
TRBJ1-2	once	-	TRBV7-9	TGTGCCAGCAGCTTAGGGGGGGAACTCGGAGTCTTC	CASSLGGELGVF
TRBJ1-1	-	-	TRBV6-5	TGTGCCAGCAGCCTAACTGAGGGATACGAAGCTTTCTTT	CASSLTEGYEAFF
TRBJ2-7	-	-	TRBV24-1	TGTGCCACCGGTCCAGGGCAGACCTACGAGCAGTACTTC	CATGPGQTYEQYF
TRBJ2-3	-	-	TRBV29-1	TGCAGCGTACAGAAAGGGGGGGGCACAGATACGCAGTATTTT	CSVQKGGGTDTQYF
TRBJ1-1	few	-	TRBV3-1/TRBV3-2	TGTGCCAGCAGCCCGTCCCATGGCACTGAAGCTTTCTTT	CASSPSHGTEAFF
TRBJ2-2	once	-	TRBV24-1	TGTGCCACCAGTGATCAGCGAGGGGGGCTCGGGGAGCTGTTTTTT	CATSDQRGGLGELFF
TRBJ1-2	-	-	TRBV7-2	TGTGCCAGCAGCTTAGTTGCCCAACTCTCTAACTATGGCTACACCTTC	CASSLVAQLSNYGYTF
TRBJ2-1	-	-	TRBV5-1	TGCGCCAGCAGCCTGGGGCCAGGGAATTATCTTGATGAGCAGTTCTTC	CASSLGPGNYLDEQFF
TRBJ1-1	-	TRBD1	TRBV25-1	TGTGCCAGCAGATCCCCTGGACAGGGGAATTTCGCTGAAGCTTTCTTT	CASRSPGQGNFAEAFF
TRBJ1-2	-	-	TRBV6-2/TRBV6-3	TGTGCCAGCAGTTACCCGGCACGGAGCTATGGCTACACCTTC	CASSYPARSYGYTF
TRBJ2-3	once	TRBD2	TRBV7-8	TGTGCCAGCAGCTTAGTGACTAGCGGGAGTCCAGATACGCAGTATTTT	CASSLVTSGSPDTQYF
TRBJ2-1	-	-	TRBV19	TGTGCCAGTAGCACCCGAAGGGGACCCGGTGGGAATGAGCAGTTCTTC	CASSTRRGPGGNEQFF
TRBJ2-3	-	TRBD2	TRBV5-1	TGCGCCAGCAGCCCTCTTAGCGGGGGGGCAGATACGCAGTATTTT	CASSPLSGGADTQYF
TRBJ2-7	-	TRBD1	TRBV27	TGTGCCAGCAGTTCTACAGGGGTACCCCGAGTCGGGCAGTACTTC	CASSSTGVPRVGQYF
TRBJ2-1	-	TRBD2	TRBV10-3	TGTGCCTCATCGGGTGGGGCGGGAGGGCCTCTAAATGAGCAGTTCTTC	CASSGGAGGPLNEQFF
TRBJ2-7	-	TRBD2	TRBV3-1/TRBV3-2	TGTGCCAGCAGCCCACAGCCCCCGGGACTAGCCACCGAGCAGTACTTC	CASSPQPPGLATEQYF
TRBJ1-5	-	TRBD1	TRBV7-2	TGTGCCAGCAGCTCCGACAGGGTAAGCCAGCCCCAGCATTTT	CASSSDRVSQPQHF
TRBJ2-7	-	-	TRBV2	TGTGCCAGCAGGGGGGGACCCCGGTCCTACGAGCAGTACTTC	CASRGGPRSYEQYF
TRBJ1-2	-	-	TRBV6-1	TGTGCCAGCAGTGAATCCGTCTATGGCTACACCTTC	CASSESVYGYTF
TRBJ1-1	-	TRBD1	TRBV29-1	TGCAGCATAGGGACAGGGGGATTTGACACTGAAGCTTTCTTT	CSIGTGGFDTEAFF
TRBJ1-1	-	-	TRBV7-3	TGTGCCAGCAGCTTAGGGGAGCCGTCTGAAGCTTTCTTT	CASSLGEPSEAFF
TRBJ2-7	-	TRBD2	TRBV2	TGTGCCAGCAGTTGGACTAGCGCCGACTACGAGCAGTACTTC	CASSWTSADYEQYF
TRBJ2-1	-	TRBD1	TRBV19	TGTGCCAGTAGTACGACAGGGGGCAGGGCCAATGAGCAGTTCTTC	CASSTTGGRANEQFF
TRBJ1-5	-	TRBD1	TRBV20-1	TGCAGTGCTAGTTTAGGGACAGGGGATCAGCCCCAGCATTTT	CSASLGTGDQPQHF
TRBJ2-3	-	TRBD2	TRBV24-1	TGTGCCGGCGGGGTTAGTAGCGGGAGCACAGATACGCAGTATTTT	CAGGVSSGSTDTQYF
TRBJ1-2	-	TRBD1	TRBV18	TGTGCCAGCTGGAGAACCCCGGACAGGGACCACGGGGGGAATGTCTACACCTTC	CASWRTPDRDHGGNVYTF
TRBJ1-6	-	-	TRBV6-5	TGTGCCAGCAGTTATCAGGGGAATTCACCCCTCCACTTT	CASSYQGNSPLHF
TRBJ1-1	once	-	TRBV6-5	TGTGCCAGCAGCATAATGAACACTGAAGCTTTCTTT	CASSIMNTEAFF
TRBJ2-1	few	TRBD2	TRBV11-3	TGTGCCAGCAGCTCCGGGACTAGCATAAATGAGCAGTTCTTC	CASSSGTSINEQFF
TRBJ1-3	-	TRBD1	TRBV19	TGTGCCAGTAGTACCGGGACAGGGGAAAACACCATATATTTT	CASSTGTGENTIYF
TRBJ1-2	-	-	TRBV6-5	TGTGCCAGCAGTTACGGGGCCGGACCCTATGGCTACACCTTC	CASSYGAGPYGYTF
TRBJ1-4	few	TRBD1	TRBV10-3	TGTGCCATCAGTGGGGGGACAGCCGTTAATGAAAAACTGTTTTTT	CAISGGTAVNEKLFF
TRBJ2-7	-	-	TRBV6-5	TGTGCCAGCAGTTACTCTGGAGACAGAGACGAGCAGTACTTC	CASSYSGDRDEQYF
TRBJ2-7	-	-	TRBV19	TGTGCCAGTAGTAGGGACGCTAGCTCCTACGAGCAGTACTTC	CASSRDASSYEQYF
TRBJ2-7	-	-	TRBV2	TGTGCCAGTTCCCCCCTCTCCTACGAGCAGTACTTC	CASSPLSYEQYF
TRBJ1-4	once	TRBD1	TRBV6-5	TGTGCCAGCAGTTACTCGACGGCAGGGGGCCATGAAAAACTGTTTTTT	CASSYSTAGGHEKLFF
TRBJ2-3	few	-	TRBV18	TGTGCCAGCTCACTATCCACAGGGACAGATACGCAGTATTTT	CASSLSTGTDTQYF
TRBJ1-2	-	-	TRBV10-3	TGTGCCATCAGTGACCTGGGGGTAGGGTATGGCTACACCTTC	CAISDLGVGYGYTF
TRBJ2-2	-	-	TRBV9	TGTGCCAGCGGTCAGGCGAACACCGGGGAGCTGTTTTTT	CASGQANTGELFF
TRBJ2-1	-	TRBD2	TRBV6-5	TGTGCCAGCAGTTACTCCGGCGGGAGGGCCGGTGAGCAGTTCTTC	CASSYSGGRAGEQFF
TRBJ2-5	-	TRBD1	TRBV13	TGTGCCAGCAGCACCAGGGGGTTCCGGGAGACCCAGTACTTC	CASSTRGFRETQYF
TRBJ1-2	-	TRBD1	TRBV5-8	TGTGCCAGCAGCCGGGACAGCTATGGCTACACCTTC	CASSRDSYGYTF
TRBJ1-1	-	-	TRBV21-1	TGTGCCAACCTGTCAACCGGGACAGGGGTTTCGGGAGCTGAAGCTTTCTTT	CANLSTGTGVSGAEAFF